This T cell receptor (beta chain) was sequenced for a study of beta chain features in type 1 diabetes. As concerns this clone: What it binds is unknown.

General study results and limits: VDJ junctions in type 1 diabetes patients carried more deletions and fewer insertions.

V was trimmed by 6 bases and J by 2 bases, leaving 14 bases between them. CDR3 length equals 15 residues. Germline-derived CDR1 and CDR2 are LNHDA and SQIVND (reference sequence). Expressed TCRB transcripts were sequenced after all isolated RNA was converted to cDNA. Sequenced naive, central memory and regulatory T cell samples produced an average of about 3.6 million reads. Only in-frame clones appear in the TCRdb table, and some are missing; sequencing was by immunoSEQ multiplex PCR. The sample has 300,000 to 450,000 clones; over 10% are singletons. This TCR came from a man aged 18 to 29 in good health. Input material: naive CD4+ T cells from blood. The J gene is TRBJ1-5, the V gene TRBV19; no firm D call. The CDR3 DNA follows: TGTGCCAGTAGGCGGATACCCCAAGGCAATCAGCCCCAGCATTTT. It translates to CASRRIPQGNQPQHF.